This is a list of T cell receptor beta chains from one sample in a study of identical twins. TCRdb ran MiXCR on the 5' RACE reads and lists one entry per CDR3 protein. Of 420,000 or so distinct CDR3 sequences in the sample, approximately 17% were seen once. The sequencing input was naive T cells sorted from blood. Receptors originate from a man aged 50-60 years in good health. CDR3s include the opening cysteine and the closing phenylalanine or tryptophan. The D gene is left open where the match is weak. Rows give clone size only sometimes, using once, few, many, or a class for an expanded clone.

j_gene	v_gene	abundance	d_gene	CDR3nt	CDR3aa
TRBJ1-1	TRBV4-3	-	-	TGCGCCAGCAGCCAAGATTTGCGAGGGCCATTGTCTTTCTTT	CASSQDLRGPLSFF
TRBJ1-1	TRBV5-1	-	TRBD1	TGCGCCAGCAGCTTGCTCCGGGCAGGGGGCGAACGTTGGAGAAAAGCTTTCTTT	CASSLLRAGGERWRKAFF
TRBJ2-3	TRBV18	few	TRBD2	TGTGCCAGCTCACCTCCGGGACTAGCGGAAGATACGCAGTATTTT	CASSPPGLAEDTQYF
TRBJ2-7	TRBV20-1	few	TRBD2	TGCAGTGCTAGGGGCGGGGGGGCCTACGAGCAGTACTTC	CSARGGGAYEQYF
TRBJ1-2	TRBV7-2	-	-	TGTGCCAGCACCCCAAAGGCGGTTACCACCTTC	CASTPKAVTTF
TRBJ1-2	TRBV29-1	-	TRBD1	TGCAGCGGCCGGACAGGGGATTTTGGTTACACCTTC	CSGRTGDFGYTF
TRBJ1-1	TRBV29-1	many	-	TGCAGCGTTGTTGGCAGGTTGAACACTGAAGCTTTCTTT	CSVVGRLNTEAFF
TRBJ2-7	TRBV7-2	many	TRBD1	TGTGCCAGCAGCCCCATGACAGGGGGCCACGAGCAGTACTTC	CASSPMTGGHEQYF
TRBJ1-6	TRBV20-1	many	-	TGCAGTGCTAGAGATCCGGGACGGGGCTCCTATAATTCACCCCTCCACTTT	CSARDPGRGSYNSPLHF
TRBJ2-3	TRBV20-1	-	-	TGCAGTGCTAGAGTTGGGGGGGGGCGAATAGATACGCAGTATTTT	CSARVGGGRIDTQYF
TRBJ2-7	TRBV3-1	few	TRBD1	TGTGCCAGCAGCCGAGCCGGGACAGGGTTATTCGACGAGCAGTACTTC	CASSRAGTGLFDEQYF
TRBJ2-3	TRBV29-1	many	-	TGCAGCGTAGTTCCACTTATTAACACAGATACGCAGTATTTT	CSVVPLINTDTQYF
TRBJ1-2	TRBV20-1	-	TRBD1	TGCAGTGCTAGAGCTACAGGGGAGTTCGGCTACACCTTC	CSARATGEFGYTF
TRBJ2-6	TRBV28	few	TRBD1	TGTGCCAGCAGAGGCCGGGACAGATTAACGGGGGCCAACGTCCTGACTTTC	CASRGRDRLTGANVLTF
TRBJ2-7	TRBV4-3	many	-	TGCGCCAGCAGCCAAGATCCGGGGGGCACCCTCTACGAGCAGTACTTC	CASSQDPGGTLYEQYF
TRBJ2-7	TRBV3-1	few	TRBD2	TGTGCCAGCAGCCAAGATAGAGCTAGCGGGAGATCAATTCTAGACGAGCAGTACTTC	CASSQDRASGRSILDEQYF
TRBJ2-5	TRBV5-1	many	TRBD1	TGCGCCAGCAGCTCAAGGACAGGGCAAGAGACCCAGTACTTC	CASSSRTGQETQYF
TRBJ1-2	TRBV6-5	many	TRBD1	TGTGCCAGCAGTTACGGACAGGCGATCCCTAACTATGGCTACACCTTC	CASSYGQAIPNYGYTF
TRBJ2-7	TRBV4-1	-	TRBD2	TGCGCCAGCAGCTCCCAATTGGGACTAGCGGTGAACTCCTACGAGCAGTACTTC	CASSSQLGLAVNSYEQYF
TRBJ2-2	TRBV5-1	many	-	TGCGCCAGCAGCGGGGGTAGCACCGGGGAGCTGTTTTTT	CASSGGSTGELFF
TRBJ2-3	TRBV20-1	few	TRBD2	TGCAGTGCTAGGGGGTATTTTTCGGGAGGCCCAGATACGCAGTATTTT	CSARGYFSGGPDTQYF
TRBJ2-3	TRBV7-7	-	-	TGTGCTAGCAGCCCCGGCGGCTTCACTAGCACAGATACGCAGTATTTT	CASSPGGFTSTDTQYF
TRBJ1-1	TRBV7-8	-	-	TGTGCCAGCAGCACAGATGGACCGGGCGCCGTTGAAGCTTTCTTT	CASSTDGPGAVEAFF
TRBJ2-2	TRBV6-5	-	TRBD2	TGTGCCAGCAGTTCCCCGGGGGGAGATACCGGGGAGCTGTTTTTT	CASSSPGGDTGELFF
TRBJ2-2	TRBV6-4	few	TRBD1	TGTGCCAGCAGTGTGCCAGGGGGCTCCGTGGAGCTGTTTTTT	CASSVPGGSVELFF
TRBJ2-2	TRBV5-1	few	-	TGCGCCAGCAGCTTGACACCAGGGTGGGAGCTGTTTTTT	CASSLTPGWELFF
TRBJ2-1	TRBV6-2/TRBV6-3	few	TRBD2	TGTGCCAGCAGACCGGGACTAGCCGGTTACAATGAGCAGTTCTTC	CASRPGLAGYNEQFF
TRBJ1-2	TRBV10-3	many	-	TGTGCCATCAGAACAGATTCAACTAACTATGGCTACACCTTC	CAIRTDSTNYGYTF
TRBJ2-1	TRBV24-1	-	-	TGTGCCACCAGTGATTTGCAATCAAGAAGTAATGAGCAGTTCTTC	CATSDLQSRSNEQFF
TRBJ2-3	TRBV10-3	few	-	TGTGCCATCAGACAGGGTGGGGGCACAGATACGCAGTATTTT	CAIRQGGGTDTQYF
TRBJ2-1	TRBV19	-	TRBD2	TGTGCCAGTAGTATGCCGGGGAGGGGTATTAATGAGCAGTTCTTC	CASSMPGRGINEQFF
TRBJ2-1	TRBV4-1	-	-	TGCGCCAGCAGCCAAGTGGGCAGGGCCGATAATCATCAGTTCTTC	CASSQVGRADNHQFF
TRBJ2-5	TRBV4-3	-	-	TGCGCCAGCAGCCAAGATACCTACCAAGAGACCCAGTACTTC	CASSQDTYQETQYF
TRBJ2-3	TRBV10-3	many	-	TGTGCCATCAGTGAGTATCGGACACGAAGCACAGATACGCAGTATTTT	CAISEYRTRSTDTQYF
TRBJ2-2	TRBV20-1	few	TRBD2	TGCAGTGCTAGGCTTTATGGGGGGGCGAACACCGGGGAGCTGTTTTTT	CSARLYGGANTGELFF
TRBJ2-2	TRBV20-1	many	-	TGCAGTGCTAGAGAGGGCCACACCGGGGAGCTGTTTTTT	CSAREGHTGELFF
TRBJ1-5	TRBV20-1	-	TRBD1	TGCAGTGCTTCCCGTTCCGGGACAGGGGCTCGGCAGCCCCAGCATTTT	CSASRSGTGARQPQHF
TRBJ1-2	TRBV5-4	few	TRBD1	TGTGCCAGCAGCTCATCCGGAGGACAGGGGGTAAACACCTTC	CASSSSGGQGVNTF
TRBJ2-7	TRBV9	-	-	TGTGCCAGCAGCGTAGGGGGGAAAACCTACGAGCAGTACTTC	CASSVGGKTYEQYF
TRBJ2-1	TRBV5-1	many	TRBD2	TGCGCCAGCAGCTTGCTTGGGGACGGACTAGATGAGCAGTTCTTC	CASSLLGDGLDEQFF